The clone carrying this T cell receptor (beta chain) was detected a few times. The sample belongs to a study of blood T cell repertoires in COVID-19. Study context: The United States, Italy and Spain provided the acute and convalescent COVID-19 samples. The analysed material was cDNA or gDNA that came from T cells, B-cell-depleted T cells, or PBMCs.

Authors' methods: Amplification of reference gene primers provided the estimated nucleated cell counts. Clones were sequenced by immunoSEQ multiplex PCR, and TCRdb holds only the in-frame ones, with some missing. V, J and clone size were drawn from that table, and D and trimming were deduced from the DNA. The sample consists of 250,000 to 300,000 clones, about 90% of them appearing once. CDR3 length: 15 amino acids. The germline gives CDR1 SGDLS, CDR2 YYNGEE. The V end was cut by 4 bases, the J end by 0 bases, with 11 bases between. The TCR originated in a woman between 50 and 59 years old who had recovered from COVID-19. What was sequenced was peripheral blood. V and J are TRBV9 and TRBJ2-1; no reliable D call. CDR3 DNA: TGTGCCAGCAGCCTTTCCGGGTCCTCCTACAATGAGCAGTTCTTC. This sequence encodes CASSLSGSSYNEQFF.